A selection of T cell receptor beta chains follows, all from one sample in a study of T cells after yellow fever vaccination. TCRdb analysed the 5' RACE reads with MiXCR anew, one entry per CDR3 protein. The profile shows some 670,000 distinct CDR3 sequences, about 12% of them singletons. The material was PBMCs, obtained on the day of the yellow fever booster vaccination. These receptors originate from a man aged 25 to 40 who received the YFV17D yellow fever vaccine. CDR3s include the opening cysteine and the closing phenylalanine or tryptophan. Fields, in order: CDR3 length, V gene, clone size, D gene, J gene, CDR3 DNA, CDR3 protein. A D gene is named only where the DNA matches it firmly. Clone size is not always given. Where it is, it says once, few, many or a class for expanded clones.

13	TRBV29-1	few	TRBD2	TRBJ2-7	TGCAGCGCCAGAGGGACTACCCCCGCGGAGCAGTACTTC	CSARGTTPAEQYF
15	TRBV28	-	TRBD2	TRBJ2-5	TGTGCCAGCAGTTTATTGGCCAGCGGGGAAGAGACCCAGTACTTC	CASSLLASGEETQYF
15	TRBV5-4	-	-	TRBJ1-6	TGTGCCAGCAGCCCCGGACAGAGCTATAATTCACCCCTCCACTTT	CASSPGQSYNSPLHF
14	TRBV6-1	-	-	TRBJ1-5	TGTGCCAGCAGTGCTTCGAGGGGTGGTCAGCCCCAGCATTTT	CASSASRGGQPQHF
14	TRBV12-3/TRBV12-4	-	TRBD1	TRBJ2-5	TGTGCCAGCAGTTTGACAGGGGGCTTTGAGACCCAGTACTTC	CASSLTGGFETQYF
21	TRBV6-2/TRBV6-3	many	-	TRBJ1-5	TGTGCCAGCAGTTCCCTATTCGAAGCATGGACGGCCCCTTATAGCAATCAGCCCCAGCATTTT	CASSSLFEAWTAPYSNQPQHF
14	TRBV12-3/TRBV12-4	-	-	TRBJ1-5	TGTGCCAGCAGCTTCGACAGGACTTATCAGCCCCAGCATTTT	CASSFDRTYQPQHF
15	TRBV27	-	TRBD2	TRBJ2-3	TGTGCCAGCAGTTCGGGGACTATCTCCACAGATACGCAGTATTTT	CASSSGTISTDTQYF
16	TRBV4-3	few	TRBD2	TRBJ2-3	TGCGCCAGCAGCTTCGGTGGGAGCGGGAACACAGATACGCAGTATTTT	CASSFGGSGNTDTQYF
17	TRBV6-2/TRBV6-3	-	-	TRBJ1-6	TGTGCCAGCAGTTACATGGCCGCACTTACCTCAACTTCACCCCTCCACTTT	CASSYMAALTSTSPLHF
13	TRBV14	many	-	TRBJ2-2	TGTGCCAGCAGCCCGAACTACGCCGGGGAGCTGTTTTTT	CASSPNYAGELFF
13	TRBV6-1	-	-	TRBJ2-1	TGTGCCAGCAGCCGCGCGCGCAACAATGAGCAGTTCTTC	CASSRARNNEQFF
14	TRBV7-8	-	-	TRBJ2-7	TGTGCCAGCAGCTTAGACAGGGTCGGGCTCGAGCAGTACTTC	CASSLDRVGLEQYF
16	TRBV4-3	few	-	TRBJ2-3	TGCGCCAGCAGCCAAGATCCGGCAGGACGAACAGATACGCAGTATTTT	CASSQDPAGRTDTQYF